A selection of T cell receptor beta chains follows, all from one sample in a study of blood T cell repertoires in COVID-19. Generated by immunoSEQ multiplex PCR, the TCRdb table keeps only in-frame clones and is missing some. The sample has roughly 400,000 clones; about 86% are singletons. Sequencing used PBMCs or T cells enriched from blood (not recorded which). The receptors were gathered from a woman between 50 and 59 years old who had recovered from COVID-19. CDR3s leave out the opening cysteine and the closing phenylalanine or tryptophan.

cdr3_length: 11; v_call: TRBV6-5; j_call: TRBJ1-2; cdr3_aa: ASSYGEGGGYT
cdr3_length: 11; v_call: TRBV27; j_call: TRBJ2-7; cdr3_aa: ASSLREGNEQY
cdr3_length: 14; v_call: TRBV5-1; j_call: TRBJ1-5; cdr3_aa: ASSLAPGNSNQPQH
cdr3_length: 10; v_call: TRBV19; j_call: TRBJ1-5; cdr3_aa: ASSGQDQPQH
cdr3_length: 16; v_call: TRBV13; j_call: TRBJ2-5; cdr3_aa: ASSSRQGARISTETQY
cdr3_length: 12; v_call: TRBV12-5; j_call: TRBJ2-7; cdr3_aa: ASGFGGDPSEQY
cdr3_length: 12; v_call: TRBV27; j_call: TRBJ1-1; cdr3_aa: ASSPHPPPVRAF
cdr3_length: 13; v_call: TRBV3-1/TRBV3-2; j_call: TRBJ2-1; cdr3_aa: ASSSGTGRNNEQF
cdr3_length: 13; v_call: TRBV7-9; j_call: TRBJ1-1; cdr3_aa: ASSASGGKNTEAF
cdr3_length: 13; v_call: TRBV27; j_call: TRBJ1-1; cdr3_aa: ASQGGRGRNTEAF
cdr3_length: 10; v_call: TRBV7-9; j_call: TRBJ1-1; cdr3_aa: ASSPRVFEAF
cdr3_length: 12; v_call: TRBV27; j_call: TRBJ1-2; cdr3_aa: ASSPDSFPYGYT
cdr3_length: 11; v_call: TRBV2; j_call: TRBJ1-6; cdr3_aa: ASSGQSNSPLH
cdr3_length: 12; v_call: TRBV29-1; j_call: TRBJ2-7; cdr3_aa: SAGTSGTYYEQY
cdr3_length: 11; v_call: TRBV18; j_call: TRBJ1-2; cdr3_aa: ASSAGQGDGYT
cdr3_length: 11; v_call: TRBV11-2; j_call: TRBJ2-3; cdr3_aa: ASSSPVIDTQY
cdr3_length: 11; v_call: TRBV11-2; j_call: TRBJ1-1; cdr3_aa: ASSWTGGAEAF
cdr3_length: 13; v_call: TRBV9; j_call: TRBJ1-1; cdr3_aa: ASSRDSSMNTEAF
cdr3_length: 12; v_call: TRBV4-1; j_call: TRBJ1-2; cdr3_aa: ASSQAGSHYGYT
cdr3_length: 13; v_call: TRBV7-9; j_call: TRBJ2-1; cdr3_aa: ASSFPDLRGGEQF
cdr3_length: 14; v_call: TRBV11-3; j_call: TRBJ2-2; cdr3_aa: ASSLDRQVTPGELF
cdr3_length: 13; v_call: TRBV2; j_call: TRBJ2-1; cdr3_aa: ASRKTGVGENEQF
cdr3_length: 13; v_call: TRBV19; j_call: TRBJ2-2; cdr3_aa: ASSIVGGGTGELF
cdr3_length: 16; v_call: TRBV5-1; j_call: TRBJ2-3; cdr3_aa: ASSSEPRGGLLVDTQY
cdr3_length: 12; v_call: TRBV12-5; j_call: TRBJ1-2; cdr3_aa: ASGSSGRVYGYT
cdr3_length: 12; v_call: TRBV21-1; j_call: TRBJ1-3; cdr3_aa: ASSRGESGNTIY
cdr3_length: 13; v_call: TRBV9; j_call: TRBJ2-7; cdr3_aa: ASSVGDTTSYEQY
cdr3_length: 11; v_call: TRBV30; j_call: TRBJ1-2; cdr3_aa: AWTLGQGKGYT
cdr3_length: 12; v_call: TRBV5-1; j_call: TRBJ1-4; cdr3_aa: ASSFRTGGEKLF
cdr3_length: 13; v_call: TRBV4-1; j_call: TRBJ2-7; cdr3_aa: ASSQEVWRSEEQY
cdr3_length: 13; v_call: TRBV7-9; j_call: TRBJ1-6; cdr3_aa: ASDRGQKVNSPLH
cdr3_length: 13; v_call: TRBV3-1/TRBV3-2; j_call: TRBJ1-3; cdr3_aa: ASSETSWGGNTIY
cdr3_length: 12; v_call: TRBV19; j_call: TRBJ1-6; cdr3_aa: ATASGRRDSPLH
cdr3_length: 13; v_call: TRBV28; j_call: TRBJ2-3; cdr3_aa: ASSARQNGIDTQY
cdr3_length: 12; v_call: TRBV5-6; j_call: TRBJ2-7; cdr3_aa: ASSQTGSSYEQY
cdr3_length: 14; v_call: TRBV3-1/TRBV3-2; j_call: TRBJ2-3; cdr3_aa: ASSQVLAGGGNTQY
cdr3_length: 13; v_call: TRBV7-8; j_call: TRBJ2-7; cdr3_aa: ASSQEGTGGNEQY
cdr3_length: 10; v_call: TRBV30; j_call: TRBJ1-2; cdr3_aa: AWGTGIYGYT
cdr3_length: 11; v_call: TRBV19; j_call: TRBJ2-5; cdr3_aa: ASSSQGEETQY
cdr3_length: 13; v_call: TRBV14; j_call: TRBJ1-6; cdr3_aa: ASSQLGQGHSPLH
cdr3_length: 11; v_call: TRBV12-3/TRBV12-4; j_call: TRBJ2-3; cdr3_aa: ASSFGSGDTQY
cdr3_length: 11; v_call: TRBV27; j_call: TRBJ1-1; cdr3_aa: ASSLSPGGRAF
cdr3_length: 15; v_call: TRBV5-8; j_call: TRBJ1-5; cdr3_aa: ASSLAPLTGVGQPQH
cdr3_length: 13; v_call: TRBV6-5; j_call: TRBJ1-2; cdr3_aa: ASSRGQGGNYGYT
cdr3_length: 10; v_call: TRBV28; j_call: TRBJ1-1; cdr3_aa: ASSQGRFEAF
cdr3_length: 9; v_call: TRBV11-2; j_call: TRBJ2-5; cdr3_aa: ASSLGGDQY
cdr3_length: 11; v_call: TRBV11-1; j_call: TRBJ1-3; cdr3_aa: ASSPGYGNTIY
cdr3_length: 11; v_call: TRBV6-6; j_call: TRBJ1-6; cdr3_aa: ASSSWQDSPLH